This T cell receptor beta chain was sequenced during a study of shared T cell receptors in the human thymus. Sequencing used immunoSEQ multiplex PCR; TCRdb keeps in-frame clones, though not all of them. The table has roughly 700,000 clones, 88% seen once. V was pared by 6 bases and J by 1 base, with 13 bases between. The CDR3 is made up of 14 amino acids. From germline, CDR1 is SGHTA and CDR2 FQGNSA. The data were also submitted as part of a second study, on human thymus T cells.

The chain links TRBV7-2 to TRBJ2-7; no firm D call. Material for sequencing was thymocytes. The receptor's source is a boy under two years old with a congenital heart defect. The CDR3 nucleotides are TGTGCCAGCAGAAATGGGTCGAGGTCCTACGAGCAGTACTTC. Amino acids: CASRNGSRSYEQYF.